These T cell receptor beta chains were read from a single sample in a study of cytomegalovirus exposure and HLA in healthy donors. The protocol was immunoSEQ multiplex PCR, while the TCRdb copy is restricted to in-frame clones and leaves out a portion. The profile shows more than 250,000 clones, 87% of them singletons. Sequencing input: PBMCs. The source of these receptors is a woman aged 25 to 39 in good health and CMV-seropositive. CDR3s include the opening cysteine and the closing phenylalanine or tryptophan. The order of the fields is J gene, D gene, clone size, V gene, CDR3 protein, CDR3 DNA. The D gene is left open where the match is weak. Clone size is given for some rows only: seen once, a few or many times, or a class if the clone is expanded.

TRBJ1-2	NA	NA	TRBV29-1	CSVEGTEYGYTF	TGCAGCGTTGAAGGGACGGAGTATGGCTACACCTTC
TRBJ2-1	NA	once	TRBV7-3	CASRGAGSNEQFF	TGTGCCAGCAGGGGAGCAGGCTCCAATGAGCAGTTCTTC
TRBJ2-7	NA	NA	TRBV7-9	CASSLDPRTYEQYF	TGTGCCAGCAGCTTAGACCCCCGGACCTACGAGCAGTACTTC
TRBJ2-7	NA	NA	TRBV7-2	CASSLDGAEDEQYF	TGTGCCAGCAGCTTAGACGGGGCCGAGGACGAGCAGTACTTC
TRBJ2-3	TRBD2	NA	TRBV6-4	CASSDSTGLARDTQYF	TGTGCCAGCAGTGACTCGACGGGACTAGCGAGAGATACGCAGTATTTT
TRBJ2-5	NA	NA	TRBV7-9	CASSSPLRDRETQYF	TGTGCCAGCAGCTCCCCCCTCCGGGATCGGGAGACCCAGTACTTC
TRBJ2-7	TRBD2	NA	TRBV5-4	CASSFRTSGPYEQYF	TGTGCCAGCAGCTTTCGGACTAGCGGACCCTACGAGCAGTACTTC
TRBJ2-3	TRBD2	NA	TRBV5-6	CASSFPSGGDGDTQYF	TGTGCCAGCAGCTTCCCTAGCGGGGGGGATGGAGATACGCAGTATTTT
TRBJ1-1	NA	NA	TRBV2	CASRSDGNTEAFF	TGTGCCAGCAGATCGGACGGGAACACTGAAGCTTTCTTT
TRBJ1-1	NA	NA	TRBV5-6	CASSIGMAEAFF	TGTGCCAGCAGCATCGGAATGGCTGAAGCTTTCTTT
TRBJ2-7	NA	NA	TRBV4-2	CASSRDPGKGGSYEQYF	TGTGCCAGCAGCCGGGACCCCGGCAAGGGGGGTAGTTACGAGCAGTACTTC
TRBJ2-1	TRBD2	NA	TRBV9	CASSFRVGLARNEQFF	TGTGCCAGCAGCTTCAGGGTCGGACTAGCTAGGAATGAGCAGTTCTTC
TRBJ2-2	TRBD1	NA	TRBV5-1	CASSFWTGGTGELFF	TGCGCCAGCAGCTTTTGGACAGGGGGAACCGGGGAGCTGTTTTTT
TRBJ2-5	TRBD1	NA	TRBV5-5	CASSVPTGRVGETQYF	TGTGCCAGCAGCGTCCCGACAGGGAGAGTCGGGGAGACCCAGTACTTC
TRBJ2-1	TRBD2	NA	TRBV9	CASSLSGSYEQFF	TGTGCCAGCAGCTTAAGCGGGAGCTATGAGCAGTTCTTC
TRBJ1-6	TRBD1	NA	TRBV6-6	CASSYTTGEDSPLHF	TGTGCCAGCAGTTACACTACAGGGGAGGATTCACCCCTCCACTTT
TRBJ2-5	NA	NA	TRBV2	CASDTGTHGKTQYF	TGTGCCAGTGATACAGGTACCCACGGGAAGACCCAGTACTTC
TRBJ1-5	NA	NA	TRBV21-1	CANFRGRQPQHF	TGTGCCAACTTCCGGGGCCGACAGCCCCAGCATTTT
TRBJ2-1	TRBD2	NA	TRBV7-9	CASRPKRGLNNEQFF	TGTGCCAGCAGACCAAAGCGGGGCCTAAACAATGAGCAGTTCTTC
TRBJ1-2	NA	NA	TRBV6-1	CASSALGGRGYTF	TGTGCCAGCAGTGCCCTAGGCGGGAGAGGCTACACCTTC
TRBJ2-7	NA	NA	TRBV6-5	CASSYISRSVGEQYF	TGTGCCAGCAGTTACATCAGTAGATCCGTGGGGGAGCAGTACTTC
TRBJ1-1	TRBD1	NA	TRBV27	CASSSTGGEGTEAFF	TGTGCCAGCAGTTCGACAGGGGGGGAGGGAACTGAAGCTTTCTTT
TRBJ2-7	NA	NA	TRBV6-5	CASTEEGAYEQYF	TGTGCCAGCACCGAGGAAGGGGCCTACGAGCAGTACTTC
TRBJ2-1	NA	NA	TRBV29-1	CSVEVVNNEQFF	TGCAGCGTTGAAGTGGTGAACAATGAGCAGTTCTTC
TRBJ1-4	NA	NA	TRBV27	CASSRVLTNEKLFF	TGTGCCAGCAGCAGGGTACTAACTAATGAAAAACTGTTTTTT
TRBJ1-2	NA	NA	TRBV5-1	CASSFGVGVGYGYTF	TGCGCCAGCAGCTTCGGTGTAGGAGTGGGCTATGGCTACACCTTC
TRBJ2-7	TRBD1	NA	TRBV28	CASKGQGLYEQYF	TGTGCCAGCAAGGGACAGGGTCTCTACGAGCAGTACTTC
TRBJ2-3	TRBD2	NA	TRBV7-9	CASSPTSGRVADTQYF	TGTGCCAGCAGCCCCACTAGCGGGAGAGTCGCAGATACGCAGTATTTT
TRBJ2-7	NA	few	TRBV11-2	CASSAGLGDYEQYF	TGTGCCAGCAGCGCAGGGTTAGGGGACTACGAGCAGTACTTC
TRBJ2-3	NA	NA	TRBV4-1	CASSQEGVGSADTQYF	TGCGCCAGCAGCCAAGAGGGGGTCGGGTCGGCAGATACGCAGTATTTT
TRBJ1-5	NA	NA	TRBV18	CASSPRGASNQPQHF	TGTGCCAGCTCACCACGGGGGGCTAGCAATCAGCCCCAGCATTTT
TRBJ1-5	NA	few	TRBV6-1	CASSEAAAGNQPQHF	TGTGCCAGCAGTGAAGCGGCGGCAGGCAATCAGCCCCAGCATTTT
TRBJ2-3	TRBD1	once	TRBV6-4	CASSRTGGSGGVTDTQYF	TGTGCCAGCAGTAGGACAGGGGGCTCGGGAGGCGTAACAGATACGCAGTATTTT
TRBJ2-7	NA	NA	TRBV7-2	CASSLTSYEQYF	TGTGCCAGCAGCCTTACTAGTTACGAGCAGTACTTC
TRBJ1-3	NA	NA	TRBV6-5	CASSYVGSGNTIYF	TGTGCCAGCAGTTACGTTGGCTCTGGAAACACCATATATTTT
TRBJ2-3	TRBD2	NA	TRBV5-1	CASSLSGVNTDTQYF	TGCGCCAGCAGCTTGAGCGGGGTAAACACAGATACGCAGTATTTT
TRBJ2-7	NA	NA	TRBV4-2	CASSQEGPQSSQGSSYEQYF	TGTGCCAGCAGCCAAGAGGGTCCCCAGAGTAGTCAGGGGAGCTCCTACGAGCAGTACTTC
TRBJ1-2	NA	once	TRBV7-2	CASSSGSEARGYTF	TGTGCCAGCAGCTCCGGCTCCGAGGCGCGAGGCTACACCTTC
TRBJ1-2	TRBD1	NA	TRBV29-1	CSVVGTGGLWGYTF	TGCAGCGTTGTTGGCACAGGGGGTTTATGGGGCTACACCTTC
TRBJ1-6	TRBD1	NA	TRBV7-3	CASSETGYNSPLHF	TGTGCCAGCAGCGAGACAGGGTATAATTCACCCCTCCACTTT
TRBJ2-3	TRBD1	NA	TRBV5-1	CASSPQDRGRTDTQYF	TGCGCCAGCAGCCCCCAGGACAGGGGGCGCACAGATACGCAGTATTTT
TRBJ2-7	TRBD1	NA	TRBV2	CASSDSRDRGYEQYF	TGTGCCAGCAGTGACTCCCGGGACAGGGGGTACGAGCAGTACTTC
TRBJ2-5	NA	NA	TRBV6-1	CASSEGLSEETQYF	TGTGCCAGCAGTGAAGGGCTAAGCGAGGAGACCCAGTACTTC
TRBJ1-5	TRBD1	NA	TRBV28	CAILLTGSNQPQHF	TGTGCCATCCTTCTGACAGGGAGCAATCAGCCCCAGCATTTT
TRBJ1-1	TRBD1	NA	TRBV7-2	CASGTGRGTEAFF	TGTGCCAGCGGGACAGGGCGCGGCACTGAAGCTTTCTTT
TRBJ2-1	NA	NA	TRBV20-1	CSAPLFGEQFF	TGCAGTGCCCCCCTGTTTGGTGAGCAGTTCTTC
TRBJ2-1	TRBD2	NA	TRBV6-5	CASSQGLAGREQFF	TGTGCCAGCAGTCAGGGACTAGCGGGAAGGGAACAGTTCTTC
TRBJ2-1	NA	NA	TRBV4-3	CASSQDHEQFF	TGCGCCAGCAGCCAAGATCATGAGCAGTTCTTC
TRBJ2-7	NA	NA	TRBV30	CAWSAQLAASYEQYF	TGTGCCTGGAGTGCTCAGTTAGCGGCCTCCTACGAGCAGTACTTC
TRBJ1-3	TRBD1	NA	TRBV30	CAWGQGSGNTIYF	TGTGCCTGGGGACAGGGCTCTGGAAACACCATATATTTT
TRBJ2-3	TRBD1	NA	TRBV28	CASRQDRGNTQYF	TGTGCCAGCAGACAAGACAGGGGAAATACGCAGTATTTT
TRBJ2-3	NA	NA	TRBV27	CASSLSPSGDNTQYF	TGTGCCAGCAGTTTATCGCCCAGCGGTGATAATACGCAGTATTTT
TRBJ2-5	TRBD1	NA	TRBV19	CASSTSHWDSYQETQYF	TGTGCCAGTAGTACGTCTCACTGGGACAGTTACCAAGAGACCCAGTACTTC
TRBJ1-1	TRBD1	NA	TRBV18	CASSRGQGLNTEAFF	TGTGCCAGCTCACGGGGACAGGGCTTGAACACTGAAGCTTTCTTT
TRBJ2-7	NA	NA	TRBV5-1	CASSSTIMTGSYEQYF	TGCGCCAGCAGCTCTACCATAATGACAGGCTCCTACGAGCAGTACTTC
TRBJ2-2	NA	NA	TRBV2	CASISGPSMAGELFF	TGTGCCAGCATTTCTGGCCCTAGCATGGCCGGGGAGCTGTTTTTT
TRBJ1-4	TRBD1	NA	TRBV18	CASSPTGGDEKLFF	TGTGCCAGCTCACCGACAGGGGGCGATGAAAAACTGTTTTTT
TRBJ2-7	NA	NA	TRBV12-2	CASRKGRGDRTTSYEQYF	TGTGCAAGTCGCAAGGGCAGGGGAGATAGAACAACCTCCTACGAGCAGTACTTC
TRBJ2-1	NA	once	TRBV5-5	CASSLPQANEQFF	TGTGCCAGCAGCTTGCCACAGGCCAATGAGCAGTTCTTC